This record looks at one TCR beta chain sequence and its context. The antigen is not known. Primers: 60 Vbeta forward and 13 Jbeta reverse. TCRdb keeps only in-frame clones here, not all; method: immunoSEQ multiplex PCR. The sample has approximately 170,000 clones, roughly 76% seen once. This sample stems from a study of cytomegalovirus exposure and HLA in healthy donors. Study-wide results and caveats: Sequences of the TCR beta chain were said to predict the HLA-A and HLA-B alleles of most subjects accurately.

Trimming shortened V by 5 bases and J by 4 bases, and 14 bases separated the two germline ends. Germline CDR1 MNHEY, CDR2 SMNVEV (reference sequence). This CDR3 is 14 amino acids long. The V and J genes are TRBV27 and TRBJ1-1, with a weak D call TRBD1 (6 bases). The sequence was obtained from a male donor in good health and CMV-seronegative. The material sequenced was PBMCs. CDR3 protein: CASSTSQGGTEAFF. CDR3 sequence (DNA): TGTGCCAGCAGTACCTCACAGGGTGGCACTGAAGCTTTCTTT.